The 22 T cell receptor beta chains presented below share a single source sample, sequenced in a study of blood T cell repertoires in COVID-19. The assay was immunoSEQ multiplex PCR, and TCRdb's table has in-frame clones only and misses some. The data show a few hundred thousand clones, approximately 85% seen once. The sample consisted of peripheral blood. Receptor source: a human donor with COVID-19, enrolled during active disease. The donor label of this sample is uncertain.

V gene TRBV27 combines with J gene TRBJ1-3; no firm D call. The CDR3 is 15 amino acids. The germline V gene has CDR1 MNHEY and CDR2 SMNVEV (reference sequence). The ends were cut back, 5 bases at V and 1 base at J, with 12 bases in the middle. CDR3 amino acids: CASSPWAQSGNTIYF. CDR3 nucleotides: TGTGCCAGCAGTCCGTGGGCCCAATCTGGAAACACCATATATTTT.

The V and J genes are TRBV6-1 and TRBJ2-7, with D possibly TRBD2 on 5 matching bases. Germline lookup yields CDR1 MNHNS and CDR2 SASEGT. V was clipped by 0 bases and J by 5 bases, with 14 bases between them. This CDR3 contains 15 residues. CDR3 region: CASSEAGVPGDEQYF. CDR3 coding DNA: TGTGCCAGCAGTGAAGCGGGAGTGCCTGGAGACGAGCAGTACTTC.

The chain carries TRBV7-8 and TRBJ1-5; tentative D call: TRBD1 (6 bases). The germline V gene has CDR1 SGHVS and CDR2 FQNEAQ. This CDR3 has 17 residues. With 1 base removed from V and 4 bases from J, the gap between germline ends came to 17 bases. For the CDR3, the DNA is TGTGCCAGCAGCTTAGGTACAGGGAGACAAAGGAATCAGCCCCAGCATTTT. It is translated as CASSLGTGRQRNQPQHF.

V and J are TRBV28 and TRBJ1-2, with 7 bases fitting TRBD1. After removal of 2 bases from V and 4 bases from J, the junction contained 7 bases not matched to a gene. The CDR3 loop spans 15 amino acids. Germline V lookup: CDR1 MDHEN, CDR2 SYDVKM. The CDR3 coding sequence is TGTGCCAGCAGTTTACCTAATACAGGGGTCTATGGCTACACCTTC. Translation: CASSLPNTGVYGYTF.

This clone was observed a single time. As DNA, the CDR3 is TGTGCCAGCAGCGTCGTAAGCAGGGTCCCCGGGGAGCTGTTTTTT. Its translation: CASSVVSRVPGELFF. The chain combines TRBV6-5 with TRBJ2-2; tentatively, D is TRBD1 (5 bases). Between the trimmed V and J ends, which lost 6 bases and 6 bases, there was a span of 17 bases. This CDR3 is built from 15 residues. CDR1 MNHEY and CDR2 SVGAGI come from the germline V gene.

V and J are TRBV6-5 and TRBJ1-2, with 7 bases lining up with TRBD1. This CDR3 region has 12 residues. J gave up 7 bases and V 7 bases, and 6 bases lay outside the gene matches. The germline V gene has CDR1 MNHEY and CDR2 SVGAGI. The CDR3 here is CASTRQGGGYTF. The CDR3 DNA reads TGTGCCAGCACCCGACAGGGCGGTGGCTACACCTTC.

This clone showed up just once. V usage is TRBV28 and J usage is TRBJ1-4, with D tentatively TRBD1 (6 bases). Trimming pared 7 bases from V and 8 bases from J, leaving 20 bases between. From germline, CDR1 is MDHEN and CDR2 SYDVKM. CDR3 length: 15 amino acids. CDR3: CASTTPAGEGEKLFF. The CDR3 bases are TGTGCCAGCACCACCCCCGCAGGGGAGGGAGAAAAACTGTTTTTT. The variable domain in full, with the rest retrieved from reference TRBV28 and TRBJ1-4, is DVKVTQSSRYLVKRTGEKVFLECVQDMDHENMFWYRQDPGLGLRLIYFSYDVKMKEKGDIPEGYSVSREKKERFSLILESASTNQTSMYLCASTTPAGEGEKLFFGSGTQLSVL.

The sample holds one count of this clone. The chain employs TRBV6-1 and TRBJ1-5; D not certain. In germline, CDR1 is MNHNS, CDR2 SASEGT. V shed 2 bases and J shed 6 bases, with 14 bases lying between them. The CDR3 sequence is 15 residues long. CDR3 nucleotides: TGTGCCAGCAGTGAAACTGTGGACGGGAGTCAGCCCCAGCATTTT. Residues: CASSETVDGSQPQHF.

V usage is TRBV2 and J usage is TRBJ2-5, with 12 positions matching TRBD1. The J segment lost 5 bases and the V segment lost 8 bases, leaving 6 bases of the junction unmatched. Germline CDR1 SNHLY, CDR2 FYNNEI. The CDR3 extends over 14 amino acids. The CDR3 spells CASRDRGLGETQYF. The CDR3 nucleotides read TGTGCCAGCCGGGACAGGGGGCTTGGTGAGACCCAGTACTTC.

This clone was counted only a few times. V and J are TRBV5-5 and TRBJ2-5, with 9 nucleotides matching TRBD2. The trim removed 5 bases at V and 5 bases at J, leaving 7 bases unmatched. The CDR3 contains 14 residues. Germline V gives CDR1 SGHKS, CDR2 YYEKEE (reference sequence). CDR3 sequence: CASRGGLAEETQYF. The CDR3 DNA reads as TGTGCCAGCAGAGGGGGACTAGCTGAGGAGACCCAGTACTTC.

The rearrangement uses TRBV5-1 and TRBJ2-3; possibly TRBD2 for D (5 bases). Germline V gives CDR1 SGHRS, CDR2 YFSETQ. This CDR3 contains 16 residues. V lost 3 bases to trimming and J lost 1 base, with 15 bases between them. Here the CDR3 reads CASSSVYSERTDTQYF. CDR3 nucleotides: TGCGCCAGCAGCTCCGTATATAGCGAGCGCACAGATACGCAGTATTTT.

This sequence joins TRBV11-3 and TRBJ1-1, with D maybe TRBD1 (5 bases). In germline, CDR1 is SGHNT, CDR2 YENEEA. The V end lost 5 bases, the J end lost 2 bases, and 15 bases lay between the germline ends. This CDR3 contains 15 residues. CDR3 sequence reads: CASSPGTTGNTEAFF. For the CDR3, the DNA is TGTGCCAGCAGCCCGGGGACTACTGGAAACACTGAAGCTTTCTTT.

This chain uses TRBV10-2 with TRBJ1-3; 8 nucleotides match TRBD1. V lost 2 bases and J lost 6; bases outside the gene matches: 3. The CDR3 is 14 residues long. Germline V gene lookup returns CDR1 WSHSY and CDR2 SAAADI. CDR3 loop: CASSEQGAENTIYF. The CDR3 DNA is TGCGCCAGCAGTGAGCAGGGGGCAGAAAACACCATATATTTT.

The V call is TRBV29-1, the J call TRBJ1-2; TRBD1 agrees at 9 bases. CDR3 length: 14 amino acids. Germline trimming cut 5 bases from V and 8 bases from J; bases unmatched to any gene: 12. Germline V gene sequence: CDR1 SQVTM, CDR2 ANQGSEA. For the CDR3, the DNA is TGCAGCGTTCAAATTACGACAGGGGGAGAGGGCTACACCTTC. It specifies CSVQITTGGEGYTF. Filled out from reference TRBV29-1 and TRBJ1-2, the complete variable domain reads SAVISQKPSRDICQRGTSLTIQCQVDSQVTMMFWYRQQPGQSLTLIATANQGSEATYESGFVIDKFPISRPNLTFSTLTVSNMSPEDSSIYLCSVQITTGGEGYTFGSGTRLTVV.

The chain couples TRBV28 to TRBJ2-7; D is uncertain. Germline values: CDR1 MDHEN, CDR2 SYDVKM. The CDR3 loop spans 13 amino acids. Trimming took 7 bases from V and 2 from J, leaving 12 bases between them. CDR3 bases: TGTGCCAGCACCGAACTTCCCGCCTACGAGCAGTACTTC. It codes for CASTELPAYEQYF.

This clone is a singleton in its sample. The chain employs TRBV7-8 and TRBJ1-1; 9 bases fit TRBD1. The CDR3 runs to 16 residues. Trimming removed 1 base from V and 7 bases from J; junction bases left unmatched: 10. CDR1 and CDR2 from the germline V gene are SGHVS and FQNEAQ. The CDR3 loop reads CASSLGDSDRGVEAFF. The DNA of the CDR3 is TGTGCCAGCAGCTTAGGGGACTCGGACAGGGGAGTTGAAGCTTTCTTT.

The chain combines TRBV28 with TRBJ2-2; 8 nucleotides agree with TRBD2. Germline CDR1 and CDR2: MDHEN and SYDVKM. The CDR3 extends over 20 amino acids. V dropped 5 bases and J dropped 3; count of bases not matched to a gene: 20. CDR3 nucleotide sequence: TGTGCCAGCAGTCCCTTAGCGGGACTTTGGGAACTTTTTTACACCGGGGAGCTGTTTTTT. This translates into CASSPLAGLWELFYTGELFF.

The genes are TRBV5-1 and TRBJ2-1; tentatively, D is TRBD2 (6 bases). The ends were cut back, 4 bases at V and 3 bases at J, with 17 bases in the middle. Germline CDR1 reads SGHRS; CDR2 reads YFSETQ. CDR3 length: 16 residues. CDR3 in amino acids: CASSVLGGTNYNEQFF. The CDR3 DNA sequence: TGCGCCAGCAGCGTTCTAGGCGGGACGAACTACAATGAGCAGTTCTTC.

The V gene is TRBV5-8, the J gene TRBJ1-2; 7 bases map to TRBD1. Germline CDR1 reads SGHTS; CDR2 reads YDEGEE. V gave up 5 bases and J gave up 0 bases; unmatched junction bases: 4. The CDR3 contains 14 residues. CDR3: CASRLTGANYGYTF. The DNA of the CDR3 is TGTGCCAGCAGGCTCACAGGGGCTAACTATGGCTACACCTTC.

The chain combines TRBV19 with TRBJ2-5; D is ambiguous. Trimming shortened V by 8 bases and J by 2 bases, and 9 bases separated the two germline ends. The CDR3 spans 12 residues. Germline CDR1 is LNHDA and CDR2 is SQIVND (reference sequence). The CDR3 coding sequence is TGTGCCAGTGCCCTCAGTCAAGAGACCCAGTACTTC. Its translation: CASALSQETQYF.

The chain links TRBV5-1 to TRBJ1-1; D is ambiguous. The CDR3 runs 14 residues. Germline V CDR1 and CDR2: SGHRS, YFSETQ. V was pared by 4 bases and J by 5 bases, with 15 bases between. DNA for the CDR3: TGCGCCAGCAGCATGAACGCGAGAGGTACTGAAGCTTTCTTT. Protein: CASSMNARGTEAFF.

V gene TRBV7-2 combines with J gene TRBJ1-4, with 7 bases matching TRBD1. CDR3 length equals 16 residues. The trim removed 4 bases at V and 7 bases at J, leaving 12 bases unmatched. The germline V gene has CDR1 SGHTA and CDR2 FQGNSA. CDR3 DNA sequence: TGTGCCAGCAGCTCTGACACGACAGGGAGTAGTGAAAAACTGTTTTTT. Translating gives CASSSDTTGSSEKLFF.